A selection of T cell receptor beta chains follows, all from one sample in a study of T cells in Graves' hyperthyroidism and ophthalmopathy. TCRdb itself ran the multiplex PCR reads through MiXCR, one entry per CDR3 protein. The table records under 450,000 distinct CDR3 sequences, about 15% of them present only once. The sequencing sample was made of blood. The origin of the receptors is a woman aged 18-30 years with Graves' hyperthyroidism. Each CDR3 is given with its conserved first and last residue. D genes are given only for firm matches. A row's size may be missing; if present it is once, few, many or a size class.

>TRBD2|18|TRBV20-1|many|TRBJ2-5
TGCAGTGCTAGGATCCCAATGTTAGCGGGAGGGAGGGGGGAGACCCAGTACTTC
CSARIPMLAGGRGETQYF
>TRBD1|14|TRBV12-5|many|TRBJ1-2
TGTGCTAGTGGCGAGTCACAGGGGGCAGATGGCTACACCTTC
CASGESQGADGYTF
>-|14|TRBV6-1|few|TRBJ1-4
TGTGCCAGCACCGATGTGGGAGCTAATGAAAAACTGTTTTTT
CASTDVGANEKLFF
>-|13|TRBV9|few|TRBJ2-5
TGTGCCAGCAGCGAAGCGAACCAAGAGACCCAGTACTTC
CASSEANQETQYF
>-|17|TRBV27|many|TRBJ2-5
TGTGCCAGCAGTCCCAGTGGGGGTAGCGGCACACAAGAGACCCAGTACTTC
CASSPSGGSGTQETQYF
>-|14|TRBV20-1|many|TRBJ2-7
TGCAGTGCTAGAGAACCCCTCACGGGTTACGAGCAGTACTTC
CSAREPLTGYEQYF
>TRBD1|13|TRBV2|-|TRBJ1-2
TGTGCCAGCACCGCACAGGGGTACTATGGCTACACCTTC
CASTAQGYYGYTF
>-|15|TRBV12-3/TRBV12-4|many|TRBJ2-5
TGTGCCATCTTGGGGCAGGTGGGTCCCCAAGAGACCCAGTACTTC
CAILGQVGPQETQYF
>TRBD2|15|TRBV3-1|-|TRBJ2-5
TGTGCCAGCAGCCACCGTCGGGGGGGCCAAGAGACCCAGTACTTC
CASSHRRGGQETQYF
>TRBD1|16|TRBV4-3|-|TRBJ2-3
TGCGCCAGCAGCCAAGATCTCGCAGGGGGCGGAGATACGCAGTATTTT
CASSQDLAGGGDTQYF
>TRBD2|18|TRBV5-6|few|TRBJ2-3
TGTGCCAGCAGCTTGCAGGGTAGCGGGGGGAAGTCGCCAGATACGCAGTATTTT
CASSLQGSGGKSPDTQYF
>-|15|TRBV20-1|-|TRBJ2-4
TGCAGTGCTTCCCCCAGGGCGGACAGCCCACACATTCAGTACTTC
CSASPRADSPHIQYF
>-|14|TRBV7-9|many|TRBJ2-3
TGTGCCAGCAGCTTTAGCGCCGTCACAGATACGCAGTATTTT
CASSFSAVTDTQYF
>TRBD1|16|TRBV18|many|TRBJ1-1
TGTGCCAGCTCACCCGGGACAGACCCCTCCAACACTGAAGCTTTCTTT
CASSPGTDPSNTEAFF
>-|18|TRBV6-1|many|TRBJ1-5
TGTGCCAGCAGTCTACGGGAGCCCAACCAGGATAGCAATCAGCCCCAGCATTTT
CASSLREPNQDSNQPQHF
>-|12|TRBV2|many|TRBJ2-2
TGTGCCAGCACCAACGGAGGGGGGGAGCTGTTTTTT
CASTNGGGELFF
>-|16|TRBV4-1|many|TRBJ2-2
TGCGCCAGCAGCCAAGGTGGCAGGGCGGTGACCGGGGAGCTGTTTTTT
CASSQGGRAVTGELFF